This T cell receptor beta chain was identified in a study of Graves' ophthalmopathy and Graves' hyperthyroidism. Study observations and caveats: Also, most clonotypes expanded in the thyroid above 0.001 frequency appeared in blood. This model predicted ophthalmopathy progression (sensitivity 70% to 71%, specificity about 72%).

This clonotype was found many times. Its antigen remains unknown. Amplification of TCR beta CDR3 regions used RNA transcripts. The first-round RT-PCR employed HTBI primers together with the Qiagen OneStep RT-PCR kit. A multiplex PCR was then performed as the second round. MiXCR, run by TCRdb on the multiplex PCR reads, gives a single entry per CDR3 protein. The sample includes 350,000 to 450,000 distinct CDR3 sequences, around 16% of them seen just once. Presentation of ophthalmopathy in the donors involved moderate-to-severe activity, CAS ≥3, NOSPECS ≥4 and a duration under 3 months. From fresh peripheral blood, roughly 9.3 ml in volume, the PBMCs were obtained. The CDR3 spans 17 residues. Trimming took 4 bases from V and 2 from J; bases not matched to a gene: 12.

Sequencing was done on a sample of peripheral blood. This receptor was taken from a woman under 30 with Graves' ophthalmopathy. The gene calls are TRBV12-3 or TRBV12-4 and TRBJ1-2, with TRBD1 identical over 8 bases. CDR3 in DNA: TGTGCCAGCAGTTCGGTCCCAGGACAGGGCGGGAACTATGGCTACACCTTC. As protein: CASSSVPGQGGNYGYTF.